Following are 28 T cell receptor beta chains from one sample sequenced in a study of blood T cells in healthy people across ages. The authors ran a second PCR of 7 to 11 cycles using a sample-barcoded 5' primer and a J-beta primer mix. TCRdb reprocessed the 5' RACE reads with MiXCR, giving one entry per CDR3 protein. The table has roughly 1,500,000 distinct CDR3 sequences, about 31% seen once. Sequencing was done on a sample of blood. Source of these receptors: a woman aged 30 to 39 in good health.

This clonotype has a count of ten or more. V gene TRBV4-1 combines with J gene TRBJ2-7; D is unclear. The CDR3 runs to 14 residues. Germline lookup yields CDR1 MGHRA and CDR2 YSYEKL. V lost 4 bases and J lost 2, with 12 bases in between. This chain's CDR3 is CASSPPGLTYEQYF. CDR3 nucleotides: TGCGCCAGCAGCCCACCGGGTCTTACCTACGAGCAGTACTTC.

J is TRBJ2-5 and V is TRBV6-6; D is unresolved. Germline loops: CDR1 MNHNY, CDR2 SVGAGI (reference sequence). The CDR3 covers 14 residues. V lost 5 bases and J lost 5, with 15 bases in between. CDR3 DNA: TGTGCCAGCAGTAGGTACCAATTCGGGGAGACCCAGTACTTC. It translates to CASSRYQFGETQYF.

The chain combines TRBV27 with TRBJ1-2; no firm D call. The V gene lost 4 bases and the J gene lost 4 bases, with 10 bases spanning the gap. Germline V gene sequence: CDR1 MNHEY, CDR2 SMNVEV (reference sequence). This CDR3 contains 13 residues. CDR3 in amino acids: CASSSPNSYGYTF. The DNA for the CDR3 is TGTGCCAGCAGTTCACCAAACAGCTATGGCTACACCTTC.

This clonotype has a count of ten or more. The chain carries TRBV4-1 and TRBJ2-7, with 8 bases that match TRBD2. J gave up 5 bases and V 4 bases, and 16 bases lay outside the gene matches. Looked up from germline, CDR1 is MGHRA and CDR2 is YSYEKL. CDR3 length: 17 residues. The chain's CDR3 is CASSPLMASGGRNEQYF. The CDR3 coding sequence is TGCGCCAGCAGCCCCCTCATGGCCTCGGGAGGGAGAAACGAGCAGTACTTC.

This clonotype was recorded many times. The chain carries TRBV5-1 and TRBJ1-2; 8 bases fit TRBD1. Per the germline V gene, CDR1 is SGHRS and CDR2 is YFSETQ. Losses at the gene ends were 4 bases for V and 8 bases for J; bases not matched to a gene: 4. The CDR3 loop spans 12 amino acids. CDR3 nucleotides: TGCGCCAGCAGCCCCGGACAGGGCGGCTACACCTTC. Its translation: CASSPGQGGYTF.

This clonotype was counted only a few times. The chain joins TRBV28 to TRBJ2-4; tentative D call: TRBD2 (6 bases). Trimming removed 4 bases from V and 1 base from J, with 17 bases in between. This CDR3 spans 17 amino acids. CDR1 and CDR2 (germline): MDHEN, SYDVKM. In DNA form, the CDR3 reads TGTGCCAGCAGTTCCCCGGGACTGCCGTCGGCCAAAAACATTCAGTACTTC. Its protein is CASSSPGLPSAKNIQYF.

The rearrangement links TRBV6-1 to TRBJ2-6; D gene ambiguous. CDR1 MNHNS and CDR2 SASEGT come from the germline V gene. V lost 1 base, J lost 0 bases, and 7 bases lay in between. The CDR3 loop spans 16 amino acids. The CDR3 sequence is CASSEVPHSGANVLTF. The CDR3 DNA is TGTGCCAGCAGTGAAGTCCCTCACTCTGGGGCCAACGTCCTGACTTTC.

Concerning this clonotype: This sequence may be a read error, since a much larger clone differs from it by one base. This chain uses TRBV12-3 or TRBV12-4 with TRBJ1-2; D is undetermined. There are 12 residues in the CDR3. CDR3 amino acids: CVSSFLGGGYTF. CDR3 nucleotides: TGTGTCAGCAGTTTTCTGGGAGGCGGCTACACCTTC.

The CDR3 nucleotides read TGTGCCACCAGTGCTGGGACAGGGGGGGTCGATGAGCAGTTCTTC. Amino acid sequence: CATSAGTGGVDEQFF. This chain uses TRBV24-1 with TRBJ2-1; the match to TRBD1 covers 11 bases. This CDR3 comprises 15 residues. The germline V gene has CDR1 KGHDR and CDR2 SFDVKD. The ends lost 5 bases at V and 8 bases at J; junction bases unmatched: 7.

This clonotype appeared many times. The chain carries TRBV29-1 and TRBJ2-7; D unresolved. The CDR3 covers 10 residues. The germline V and J ends were trimmed by 5 bases and 5 bases, with 7 bases remaining between them. Looked up from germline, CDR1 is SQVTM and CDR2 is ANQGSEA. The CDR3 bases are TGCAGCGTTTTCGCGGACGAGCAGTACTTC. Protein sequence: CSVFADEQYF.

As concerns this clonotype: An end of the junction does not agree with germline; a read error may underlie this. This sequence joins TRBV3-1 and TRBJ2-1; D not certain. The CDR3 has 18 residues. Germline V gene data show CDR1 as LGHDT and CDR2 as YNNKEL (reference sequence). The CDR3 loop reads CVSSQELVVSLSYNKQFF. In DNA, the CDR3 is TGTGTCAGCAGCCAAGAGTTGGTGGTCAGTCTATCCTACAATAAGCAGTTCTTC.

A note on this clonotype: The junction departs from the called germline gene at one end, perhaps through a read error. The chain is built from TRBV7-2 and TRBJ2-2; D possibly corresponds to TRBD2 (6 bases). Germline values: CDR1 SGHTA, CDR2 FQGNSA. The CDR3 is made up of 15 amino acids. In DNA, the CDR3 is TGTGCCAGCAGCCATTGGTTGGGGGGAGTTGGGGAGCGGTTTTTT. It codes for CASSHWLGGVGERFF.

In this sample, this clonotype turned up many times. This sequence joins TRBV12-3 or TRBV12-4 and TRBJ2-3, with 15 bases identical to TRBD2. Trimming removed 6 bases from V and 0 bases from J; junction bases left unmatched: 4. This CDR3 comprises 17 residues. As DNA, the CDR3 is TGTGCCAGCAGAGGACTAGCGGGGGGGACTAGCACAGATACGCAGTATTTT. This encodes CASRGLAGGTSTDTQYF.

This clonotype turned up a few times. V usage is TRBV27 and J usage is TRBJ2-5; possibly TRBD2 for D (6 bases). This CDR3 contains 15 residues. Germline V gene data show CDR1 as MNHEY and CDR2 as SMNVEV (reference sequence). Trimming took off 5 bases at V and 2 bases at J, with 15 bases between the two ends. CDR3 DNA sequence: TGTGCCAGCAGTCTACGGGAGTCTGGGCAAGAGACCCAGTACTTC. Residues: CASSLRESGQETQYF.

This clonotype appeared a few times. The gene calls are TRBV19 and TRBJ1-1; 8 positions match TRBD1. V dropped 2 bases and J dropped 6; count of bases not matched to a gene: 5. This CDR3 spans 14 amino acids. The V gene's germline CDR1 is LNHDA and CDR2 SQIVND (reference sequence). CDR3 residues: CASSIFTGGAEAFF. For the CDR3, the DNA is TGTGCCAGTAGTATATTTACAGGGGGAGCTGAAGCTTTCTTT.

This clonotype was detected many times. The rearrangement uses TRBV7-2 and TRBJ2-1, with 8 bases lining up with TRBD2. CDR3 length: 15 amino acids. With V trimmed by 1 base and J by 6 bases, 5 bases remained unmatched. Germline V gene data show CDR1 as SGHTA and CDR2 as FQGNSA. Here the CDR3 DNA reads TGTGCCAGCAGCTTAGAGTACGCGGGGGGCAATGAGCAGTTCTTC. This encodes CASSLEYAGGNEQFF.

This clonotype was seen ten or more times. V is TRBV29-1 and J is TRBJ2-3, with TRBD2 matching over 8 bases. V lost 4 bases to trimming and J lost 7 bases; unmatched junction nucleotides: 10. Germline CDR1 reads SQVTM; CDR2 reads ANQGSEA. The CDR3 runs to 14 residues. In DNA form, the CDR3 reads TGCAGCGTTGCTACCGGGACTAGGGTAAATACGCAGTATTTT. It translates to CSVATGTRVNTQYF.

V and J are TRBV5-1 and TRBJ2-5, with 7 bases that match TRBD2. Unmatched junction bases numbered 9, after V lost 0 bases and J lost 4 bases. This CDR3 has 16 residues. Germline assignment: CDR1 SGHRS and CDR2 YFSETQ. CDR3 in DNA: TGCGCCAGCAGCTTGGATAGGGGAGGGCCCAGAGAGACCCAGTACTTC. It is translated as CASSLDRGGPRETQYF.

This clonotype was observed a handful of times. The chain uses TRBV20-1 and TRBJ1-1, with a possible D match to TRBD1 (6 bases). V shed 5 bases and J shed 4 bases, with 8 bases lying between them. This CDR3 region has 11 residues. Germline values: CDR1 DFQATT, CDR2 SNEGSKA (reference sequence). CDR3 residues: CSAQGSTEAFF. The DNA of the CDR3 is TGCAGTGCTCAGGGGAGCACTGAAGCTTTCTTT.

The J gene is TRBJ2-1, the V gene TRBV2; a possible D gene is TRBD1 (6 bases). Germline-derived CDR1 and CDR2 are SNHLY and FYNNEI. Trimming left V 3 bases short and J 0 bases short, with 12 bases between. CDR3 length: 16 residues. The CDR3 sequence is CASSDRGDSSYNEQFF. The CDR3 DNA follows: TGTGCCAGCAGTGACAGGGGCGACAGCTCCTACAATGAGCAGTTCTTC.

The chain is built from TRBV7-6 and TRBJ2-5; TRBD2 might be the D (5 bases). Germline loops: CDR1 SGHVS, CDR2 FNYEAQ. V lost 8 bases and J 5 bases, leaving 18 bases between the germline ends. The CDR3 runs 14 residues. The chain's CDR3 is CASPATSDVETQYF. In DNA, the CDR3 is TGTGCCAGCCCGGCTACTAGTGATGTGGAGACCCAGTACTTC.

The V gene is TRBV2, the J gene TRBJ1-5; the D gene is possibly TRBD1 (5 bases). V lost 2 bases and J lost 2, with 22 bases in between. CDR1 SNHLY and CDR2 FYNNEI come from the germline V gene. This CDR3 spans 19 amino acids. The CDR3 DNA follows: TGTGCCAGCAGTGAATTTCTCACTAGTTGGGGGTATGGCAATCAGCCCCAGCATTTT. It encodes CASSEFLTSWGYGNQPQHF. The variable domain in full, with the rest retrieved from reference TRBV2 and TRBJ1-5, is EPEVTQTPSHQVTQMGQEVILRCVPISNHLYFYWYRQILGQKVEFLVSFYNNEISEKSEIFDDQFSVERPDGSNFTLKIRSTKLEDSAMYFCASSEFLTSWGYGNQPQHFGDGTRLSIL.

This chain joins TRBV6-5 and TRBJ2-1; D might be TRBD2 (5 bases). This CDR3 contains 15 residues. Trimming shortened V by 2 bases and J by 6 bases, and 14 bases separated the two germline ends. The germline V gene encodes CDR1 MNHEY and CDR2 SVGAGI. The CDR3 nucleotides read TGTGCCAGCAGTTACGCCGGGAACCCAGCCAATGAGCAGTTCTTC. Translation gives CASSYAGNPANEQFF.

The table lists this clonotype with a few counts. The V and J genes are TRBV7-2 and TRBJ1-5; D is perhaps TRBD1 (5 bases). CDR3 length: 14 amino acids. V was cut by 5 bases and J by 1 base, with 9 bases left in between. In germline, CDR1 is SGHTA, CDR2 FQGNSA. The CDR3 here is CASSGGVSNQPQHF. Written as DNA, the CDR3 is TGTGCCAGCAGCGGGGGGGTCAGCAATCAGCCCCAGCATTTT. Full variable domain (outside the CDR3, taken from reference TRBV7-2 and TRBJ1-5): GAGVSQSPSNKVTEKGKDVELRCDPISGHTALYWYRQSLGQGLEFLIYFQGNSAPDKSGLPSDRFSAERTGGSVSTLTIQRTQQEDSAVYLCASSGGVSNQPQHFGDGTRLSIL.

The chain links TRBV20-1 to TRBJ2-1, with unresolved D. The CDR3 length is 14 residues. Trimming took off 3 bases at V and 7 bases at J, with 16 bases between the two ends. CDR1 is DFQATT, CDR2 SNEGSKA, per germline (reference sequence). The CDR3 coding sequence is TGCAGTGCTAGGGATTGGCTAGGGCGGAATGAGCAGTTCTTC. Residues: CSARDWLGRNEQFF.

In its sample, this clonotype was seen a few times. The gene calls are TRBV7-2 and TRBJ1-2, with D perhaps TRBD1 (6 bases). The germline gives CDR1 SGHTA, CDR2 FQGNSA. This CDR3 comprises 14 residues. Trimming shortened V by 4 bases and J by 10 bases, and 19 bases separated the two germline ends. The CDR3 DNA is TGTGCCAGCAGCTCCGGACAGCTGTACAACGCCTACACCTTC. Its translation is CASSSGQLYNAYTF.

Comments on this clonotype: Relative to the germline gene, one junction end is altered; a read error may explain this. This chain links TRBV20-1 with TRBJ2-7; perhaps TRBD2 as D (5 bases). This CDR3 is 15 amino acids long. Germline-derived CDR1 and CDR2 are DFQATT and SNEGSKA (reference sequence). CDR3 coding DNA: TGCAGTACTAGAGCCTCCTCAGGAAGCTCCTACGAGCAGTACTTC. Amino acids: CSTRASSGSSYEQYF.

This clonotype came up once. Written as DNA, the CDR3 is TGTGCCAGCAGCCCCAATACCAGGGAAGCTTTCTTT. Encoded protein: CASSPNTREAFF. The V call is TRBV7-2, the J call TRBJ1-1; the D is unclear. Trimming took 5 bases from V and 8 from J, leaving 12 bases between them. This CDR3 is built from 12 residues. The germline V gene has CDR1 SGHTA and CDR2 FQGNSA.